These 5 T cell receptor beta chains originate from one sample sequenced in a study of CD8 T cell repertoires and HIV-1 epitope variants. Libraries were prepared by immunoSEQ multiplex PCR; TCRdb keeps only in-frame clonotypes and omits some of them. The table records under 100,000 clones, just under 75% of them present only once. Source material: uncultured baseline CD8+ T cells from peripheral blood mononuclear cells (PBMCs). The receptors were gathered from a male donor with HIV.

The chain employs TRBV5-1 and TRBJ2-1; 8 bases agree with TRBD1. The V gene end was trimmed by 0 bases and the J gene end by 0 bases; junction bases not matched to a gene: 8. The CDR3 consists of 18 residues. Germline assignment: CDR1 SGHRS and CDR2 YFSETQ. CDR3: CASSLGGDRRSSYNEQFF. The CDR3 nucleotides are TGCGCCAGCAGCTTGGGCGGGGACAGGCGGAGCTCCTACAATGAGCAGTTCTTC.

The CDR3 DNA follows: TGTGCCAGCAGCTCGGGGGGTTATGTCCAAGAGACCCAGTACTTC. Its translation: CASSSGGYVQETQYF. The chain carries TRBV5-6 and TRBJ2-5, with 7 bases that match TRBD2. Unmatched junction bases numbered 6, after V lost 3 bases and J lost 1 base. Germline loops: CDR1 SGHDT, CDR2 YYEEEE. The CDR3 has 15 amino acids. Full variable domain (outside the CDR3, taken from reference TRBV5-6 and TRBJ2-5): DAGVTQSPTHLIKTRGQQVTLRCSPKSGHDTVSWYQQALGQGPQFIFQYYEEEERQRGNFPDRFSGHQFPNYSSELNVNALLLGDSALYLCASSSGGYVQETQYFGPGTRLLVL.

This chain joins TRBV27 and TRBJ2-3; 13 bases agree with TRBD2. The CDR3 is made up of 17 amino acids. The germline V gene has CDR1 MNHEY and CDR2 SMNVEV (reference sequence). Germline trimming cut 5 bases from V and 3 bases from J; bases unmatched to any gene: 8. CDR3: CASSLRTSGGGTDTQYF. The CDR3 nucleotides are TGTGCCAGCAGTCTGCGGACTAGCGGGGGAGGGACAGATACGCAGTATTTT.

The V call is TRBV2, the J call TRBJ2-3; D ambiguous. Per germline, CDR1 SNHLY and CDR2 FYNNEI. The V end lost 3 bases, the J end lost 2 bases, and 9 bases lay between the germline ends. The CDR3 contains 14 residues. This CDR3 reads CASSDPADTDTQYF. CDR3 coding DNA: TGTGCCAGCAGTGATCCGGCAGACACAGATACGCAGTATTTT.

This clone has ten or more counts. The chain couples TRBV2 to TRBJ2-7, with unresolved D. This CDR3 contains 13 residues. Germline-derived CDR1 and CDR2 are SNHLY and FYNNEI. V was trimmed by 9 bases and J by 3 bases, leaving 15 bases between them. CDR3 in amino acids: CASSPFNSYEQYF. For the CDR3, the DNA is TGTGCCAGTTCCCCTTTTAACAGCTACGAGCAGTACTTC.